The 22 T cell receptor beta chains given below trace back to one sample, sequenced in a study of regulatory T cells in long-lasting Graves disease (TCRdb year 2021). The library was generated by multiplex PCR. Reads for this sample came from an Illumina HiSeq 4000. TCR beta libraries were built with iRepertoire HTBI primers and Arm-PCR amplification of CDR3 regions. In-frame beta chains were kept once TCRdb had trimmed the public reads at Q25 with fastp and called clones with MiXCR. Each record represents a unique CDR3 protein, reported with the most common genes and DNA among its rows. Counted in this sample were 300,000 to 500,000 distinct CDR3 sequences; less than 25% of them appeared once. 20% of the sample comes from the top ten. According to the study, the label for this sample's time point signals: persistent/refractory GD, antithyroid drugs over 5 years with positive TRAb. For both TCR sequencing and RNA sequencing, RNA was extracted from PBMCs in TRIzol.

This specimen was peripheral blood mononuclear cells (PBMCs), taken when the disease was refractory, from a patient treated with antithyroid drugs. The receptors were gathered from a female donor with Graves disease.

This clonotype occurred a few times. The chain has TRBV20-1 and TRBJ1-1, with a tentative D call TRBD1 (5 bases). This CDR3 spans 21 amino acids. Germline loops: CDR1 DFQATT, CDR2 SNEGSKA (reference sequence). Trimming removed 4 bases at V and 0 bases at J, with 33 bases between. The CDR3 coding sequence is TGCAGTGCTACCCCCCCGCGGGCTCCCGGGGGAACCCTAGGCATGAACACTGAAGCTTTCTTT. Protein product: CSATPPRAPGGTLGMNTEAFF.

This clonotype was detected a few times. The chain combines TRBV18 with TRBJ1-1; TRBD1 matches at 11 bases. Trimming took 3 bases from V and 1 from J; bases not matched to a gene: 4. CDR3 size: 16 residues. The germline gives CDR1 KGHSH, CDR2 LQKENI. The CDR3 region has the DNA TGTGCCAGCTCACCCGGACAGGGGGCACAGAACACTGAAGCTTTCTTT. Translating it yields CASSPGQGAQNTEAFF. Drawing the rest from reference TRBV18 and TRBJ1-1, the complete variable domain is NAGVMQNPRHLVRRRGQEARLRCSPMKGHSHVYWYRQLPEEGLKFMVYLQKENIIDESGMPKERFSAEFPKEGPSILRIQQVVRGDSAAYFCASSPGQGAQNTEAFFGQGTRLTVV.

The chain uses TRBV19 and TRBJ1-1; no definite D call. V was shortened by 1 base and J by 4 bases, with 13 bases between the two germline ends. This CDR3 region has 15 residues. Germline V CDR1 and CDR2: LNHDA, SQIVND (reference sequence). DNA of the CDR3: TGTGCCAGTAGTATAGTGGGCACCTTGGGCACTGAAGCTTTCTTT. Translation: CASSIVGTLGTEAFF.

CDR3 sequence reads: CSASSVATSGTNTGELFF. The DNA of the CDR3 is TGCAGTGCTAGCTCGGTGGCGACTAGCGGGACGAACACCGGGGAGCTGTTTTTT. V is TRBV20-1 and J is TRBJ2-2, with TRBD2 identical over 11 bases. Unmatched junction bases numbered 9, after V lost 3 bases and J lost 0 bases. Germline-derived CDR1 and CDR2 are DFQATT and SNEGSKA (reference sequence). This CDR3 is built from 18 residues.

In this sample, this clonotype turned up a few times. This chain links TRBV6-2 or TRBV6-3 with TRBJ2-4; a weak D match, TRBD2 (5 bases). V lost 4 bases, J lost 5 bases, and 12 bases lay in between. The CDR3 extends over 14 amino acids. The germline CDR1 and CDR2 sequences are MNHEY and SVGEGT. For the CDR3, the DNA is TGTGCCAGCAGTTCGAGAGGGCCGCAAAACATTCAGTACTTC. This translates into CASSSRGPQNIQYF.

As for this clonotype: A junction end diverges from the germline sequence, so it may reflect a read error. CDR3 in DNA: TGTGCCAGCAGTTTAAGGTTCGCCTCCGATAATTCACCCCTCCACTTT. Protein product: CASSLRFASDNSPLHF. The chain combines TRBV6-5 with TRBJ1-6; D is undetermined. Germline lookup yields CDR1 MNHEY and CDR2 SVGAGI. The CDR3 length is 16 residues.

Points on this clonotype: A read error is possible here, since a much larger clone lies one base away. Since no conserved phenylalanine or tryptophan closes the CDR3, a read error is the likely cause. V is TRBV28 and J is TRBJ1-2; weak D call: TRBD1 (5 bases). The CDR3 has 13 residues. Trimming removed 10 bases from V and 0 bases from J, with 12 bases in between. Germline V gene sequence: CDR1 MDHEN, CDR2 SYDVKM. CDR3 amino acids: CAIRDSSNYGYTL. Written as DNA, the CDR3 is TGTGCCATCCGGGACTCCTCTAACTATGGCTACACCCTC.

About this clonotype: The junction differs from germline at one of its ends, possibly a read error. The chain has TRBV11-2 and TRBJ1-2; no firm D call. This CDR3 region has 14 residues. From germline, CDR1 is SGHAT and CDR2 FQNNGV. CDR3 protein: CASTAFPDNYGYTF. The CDR3 DNA reads TGCGCCAGCACCGCTTTTCCAGACAACTATGGCTACACCTTC.

This clonotype was counted at least ten times. This rearrangement joins TRBV6-1 to TRBJ2-5; TRBD2 matches 8 bases. From germline, CDR1 is MNHNS and CDR2 SASEGT. The length of the CDR3 is 17 residues. With 3 bases clipped from V and 1 base from J, the junction kept 10 bases outside the gene matches. The CDR3 spells CASSDWEREFAQETQYF. CDR3 in DNA: TGTGCCAGCAGTGACTGGGAGCGGGAGTTCGCCCAAGAGACCCAGTACTTC.

This clonotype has at least ten counts. J is TRBJ2-2 and V is TRBV7-2; 12 bases agree with TRBD2. The germline V gene has CDR1 SGHTA and CDR2 FQGNSA. CDR3 length equals 18 residues. The ends lost 1 base at V and 7 bases at J; junction bases unmatched: 10. The CDR3 DNA follows: TGTGCCAGCAGCTTAGTGGCTAGCGGGAGGGCACCGATCGGGGAGCTGTTTTTT. It is translated as CASSLVASGRAPIGELFF.

The gene calls are TRBV20-1 and TRBJ2-2; no reliable D call. V gave up 2 bases and J gave up 0 bases, with 10 bases separating them. From germline, CDR1 is DFQATT and CDR2 SNEGSKA (reference sequence). CDR3 length: 15 amino acids. The CDR3 coding sequence is TGCAGTGCTAGACCGGGCTTTTCGAACACCGGGGAGCTGTTTTTT. Translation gives CSARPGFSNTGELFF.

This clonotype has a handful of counts. The chain recombines TRBV7-2 with TRBJ1-2, with unresolved D. The V end lost 1 base, the J end lost 4 bases, and 16 bases lay between the germline ends. The CDR3 spans 16 residues. Per germline, CDR1 SGHTA and CDR2 FQGNSA. CDR3 in amino acids: CASSLGQRLGSYGYTF. The CDR3 bases are TGTGCCAGCAGCTTAGGGCAAAGGTTAGGCAGCTATGGCTACACCTTC.

The table lists this clonotype with many counts. J is TRBJ1-2 and V is TRBV18; TRBD1 aligns across 8 bases. V was pared by 5 bases and J by 5 bases, with 10 bases of the junction left unmatched. Germline V lookup: CDR1 KGHSH, CDR2 LQKENI. The CDR3 has 15 residues. CDR3 coding DNA: TGTGCCAGCTCAACCGCAGACAGGGGAGGGTATGGCTACACCTTC. Amino acids: CASSTADRGGYGYTF. The full variable domain, with the rest looked up from reference TRBV18 and TRBJ1-2, is NAGVMQNPRHLVRRRGQEARLRCSPMKGHSHVYWYRQLPEEGLKFMVYLQKENIIDESGMPKERFSAEFPKEGPSILRIQQVVRGDSAAYFCASSTADRGGYGYTFGSGTRLTVV.

This clonotype was recorded at least ten times. V is TRBV6-1 and J is TRBJ2-5; the D gene could be TRBD1 or TRBD2 (5 bases each). Germline V CDR1 and CDR2: MNHNS, SASEGT. V was shortened by 11 bases and J by 1 base, with 14 bases between the two germline ends. This CDR3 contains 13 residues. The CDR3 sequence: CAGTGHSQETQYF. The CDR3 region has the DNA TGTGCCGGGACCGGACATTCCCAAGAGACCCAGTACTTC.

This chain links TRBV3-1 with TRBJ1-2; D call uncertain. The V and J ends lost 4 bases and 8 bases respectively, with 17 bases between them. The germline V gene has CDR1 LGHDT and CDR2 YNNKEL (reference sequence). The CDR3 has 14 residues. CDR3 in DNA: TGTGCCAGCAGCCCCCCCGTCGGGAGAGGAGGCTACACCTTC. Translating gives CASSPPVGRGGYTF.

In this sample, this clonotype turned up many times. The chain joins TRBV12-3 or TRBV12-4 to TRBJ2-7; TRBD2 is a possible D gene (5 bases). CDR3 length: 13 amino acids. The V and J ends lost 3 bases and 3 bases respectively, with 9 bases between them. DNA for the CDR3: TGTGCCAGCAGTTTTGACGGGAACTACGAGCAGTACTTC. Translation gives CASSFDGNYEQYF.

This clonotype was counted a few times. The rearrangement uses TRBV29-1 and TRBJ1-1; the match to TRBD1 covers 7 bases. From germline, CDR1 is SQVTM and CDR2 ANQGSEA. The CDR3 sequence is 13 residues long. V trimming: 6 bases; J trimming: 0 bases; junction bases outside the gene matches: 4. The CDR3 region has the DNA TGCAGCGTAAATGACAGGGTGAACACTGAAGCTTTCTTT. It encodes CSVNDRVNTEAFF.

This clonotype appeared many times. The CDR3 region is CAGQDRVNTEAFF. The CDR3 coding sequence is TGTGCCGGCCAGGACAGGGTGAACACTGAAGCTTTCTTT. The genes are TRBV7-2 and TRBJ1-1, with 8 bases aligning to TRBD1. The trim removed 11 bases at V and 0 bases at J, leaving 5 bases unmatched. The CDR3 contains 13 residues. The V gene's germline CDR1 is SGHTA and CDR2 FQGNSA.

This clonotype has a handful of counts. This chain links TRBV20-1 with TRBJ1-1, with D perhaps matching TRBD1 (6 bases). The CDR3 has 13 amino acids. Germline V CDR1 and CDR2: DFQATT, SNEGSKA (reference sequence). V was trimmed by 2 bases and J by 10 bases, leaving 17 bases between them. Written as DNA, the CDR3 is TGCAGTGCTAGATCAGACGGGACATTTAGAGCTTTCTTT. Translated: CSARSDGTFRAFF.

This clonotype came up many times. This rearrangement joins TRBV12-3 or TRBV12-4 to TRBJ2-2, with D perhaps being TRBD1 or TRBD2 (5 bases each). V shed 3 bases and J shed 7 bases, with 9 bases lying between them. The CDR3 consists of 13 residues. The CDR3 region is CASSFEGIGELFF. The CDR3 coding sequence is TGTGCCAGCAGTTTCGAGGGGATCGGGGAGCTGTTTTTT.

V gene TRBV10-3 combines with J gene TRBJ2-7, with D unclear. The CDR3 totals 13 residues. The V gene's germline CDR1 is ENHRY and CDR2 SYGVKD. V gave up 5 bases and J gave up 0 bases, with 8 bases separating them. The CDR3 spells CAISHSSSYEQYF. As DNA, the CDR3 is TGTGCCATCAGTCACAGTAGCTCCTACGAGCAGTACTTC.

The chain links TRBV10-3 to TRBJ2-3, with D unresolved. The germline V gene encodes CDR1 ENHRY and CDR2 SYGVKD. V shed 3 bases and J shed 4 bases, with 14 bases lying between them. This CDR3 has 15 amino acids. As DNA, the CDR3 is TGTGCCATCAGTGAACCGGCTAGAACGGCAGATACGCAGTATTTT. This gives the protein CAISEPARTADTQYF.